The TCR beta chain described here comes from a study of cytomegalovirus exposure and HLA in healthy donors. Primers: 60 Vbeta forward and 13 Jbeta reverse. Method: immunoSEQ multiplex PCR; TCRdb's copy keeps in-frame clones and lacks some. The sample has 110,000 to 150,000 clones, under 80% seen once; the top ten hold 2.8%. General study findings and limits: It has been reported that TCR beta sequences accurately predicted the HLA-A and HLA-B alleles of most subjects. Reports indicated that the classifier achieved high specificity and sensitivity in diagnosing cytomegalovirus status.

It was healthy bone marrow donors who served as donors. At the time of sampling, donors were nominally healthy, though unrecorded immune exposures were likely. Turning to this clone: Its specificity is unknown.

The source material was PBMCs. The TCR was taken from a male donor in good health and CMV-seronegative.

The CDR3 DNA follows: TGTGCCAGCAGCTTAGCTCGCGGCAGCCACGAGCAGTACTTC. It specifies CASSLARGSHEQYF. The rearrangement uses TRBV7-6 and TRBJ2-7; D remains unclear. Germline V gene lookup returns CDR1 SGHVS and CDR2 FNYEAQ. V shed 0 bases and J shed 5 bases, with 11 bases lying between them. This CDR3 is 14 amino acids long.